This paragraph reports one TCR beta chain. This sample stems from a study of long-term antiretroviral therapy in people with HIV. Runs used v3.0 of the immunoSEQ assay and were done at survey level. Method: immunoSEQ multiplex PCR; TCRdb's copy keeps in-frame clones and lacks some. The sample shows 14,000 or so clones, 65% to 80% of them seen only once. Germline V gene lookup returns CDR1 SGHNT and CDR2 YENEEA. The V and J ends lost 0 bases and 5 bases respectively, with 2 bases between them. This CDR3 has 12 residues. Sequenced here: unsorted PBMCs, sampled 3.1 years after starting antiretroviral therapy. The TCR originated in a middle-aged man with HIV. J is TRBJ1-5 and V is TRBV11-3; D uncertain. The CDR3 DNA reads as TGTGCCAGCAGCTTAGAGGATCAGCCCCAGCATTTT. Protein: CASSLEDQPQHF.